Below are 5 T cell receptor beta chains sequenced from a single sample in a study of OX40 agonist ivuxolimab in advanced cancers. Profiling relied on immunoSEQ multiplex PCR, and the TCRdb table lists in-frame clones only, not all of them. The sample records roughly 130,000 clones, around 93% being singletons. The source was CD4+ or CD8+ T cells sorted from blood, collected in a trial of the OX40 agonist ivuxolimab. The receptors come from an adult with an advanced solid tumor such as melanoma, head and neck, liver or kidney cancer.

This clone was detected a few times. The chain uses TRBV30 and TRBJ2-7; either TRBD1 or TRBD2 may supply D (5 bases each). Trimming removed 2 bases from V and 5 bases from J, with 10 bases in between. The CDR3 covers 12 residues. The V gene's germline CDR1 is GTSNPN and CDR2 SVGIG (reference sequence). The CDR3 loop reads CAWSPGTHEQYF. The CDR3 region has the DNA TGTGCCTGGAGTCCCGGGACCCACGAGCAGTACTTC.

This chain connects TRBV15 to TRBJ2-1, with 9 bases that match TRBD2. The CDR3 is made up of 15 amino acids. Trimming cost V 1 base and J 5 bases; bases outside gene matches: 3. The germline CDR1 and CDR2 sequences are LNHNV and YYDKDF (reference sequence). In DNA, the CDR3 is TGTGCCACCAGCAGAGGGGCTAGCGGGAACAATGAGCAGTTCTTC. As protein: CATSRGASGNNEQFF. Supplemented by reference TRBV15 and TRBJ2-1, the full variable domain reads DAMVIQNPRYQVTQFGKPVTLSCSQTLNHNVMYWYQQKSSQAPKLLFHYYDKDFNNEADTPDNFQSRRPNTSFCFLDIRSPGLGDTAMYLCATSRGASGNNEQFFGPGTRLTVL.

Here the CDR3 reads CASSLLGGTGRPFF. For the CDR3, the DNA is TGTGCCAGCAGTTTACTAGGAGGGACAGGGAGGCCGTTCTTC. The rearrangement links TRBV28 to TRBJ2-1; 9 nucleotides agree with TRBD1. J gave up 15 bases and V 2 bases, and 11 bases lay outside the gene matches. Germline CDR1 reads MDHEN; CDR2 reads SYDVKM. There are 14 residues in the CDR3.

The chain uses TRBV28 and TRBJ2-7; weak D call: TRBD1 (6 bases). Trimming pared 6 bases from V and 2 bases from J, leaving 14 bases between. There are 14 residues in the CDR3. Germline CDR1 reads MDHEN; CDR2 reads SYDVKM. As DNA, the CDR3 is TGTGCCAGCAGCACTCAGGGGCAAGCCTACGAGCAGTACTTC. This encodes CASSTQGQAYEQYF.

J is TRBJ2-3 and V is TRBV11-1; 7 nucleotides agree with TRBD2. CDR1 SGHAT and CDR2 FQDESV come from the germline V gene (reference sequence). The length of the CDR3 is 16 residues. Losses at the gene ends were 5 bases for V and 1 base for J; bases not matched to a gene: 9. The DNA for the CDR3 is TGTGCCAGCAGCCAAACCCCTACTAGCGGCACAGATACGCAGTATTTT. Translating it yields CASSQTPTSGTDTQYF.